The entry below gives a single TCR beta chain sequence along with its context. Its antigen remains unidentified. Base-call qualities are not available, and no considerably larger clone is one nucleotide away. This sample is drawn from a study of CD8 T cells in Susac syndrome (dated by TCRdb to the late 2010s). Describing the broader study: Among the Susac syndrome patients who were sequenced, clinically active disease was present in over 5 and clinical remission was observed in roughly eight. Whether CD8+ T cell activation and differentiation in Susac syndrome was antigen driven was tested using repertoire sequencing. At the time of blood withdrawal, Susac syndrome patients were either therapy-naive, taking corticosteroids (with some also receiving IVIg), or on IVIg alone.

RNA was extracted using the RNeasy kit, and about 0.5 to 1 ug of the RNA was reverse transcribed with random hexamers. The immunoSEQ multiplex PCR assay, which covers 54 Vbeta and 13 Jbeta segments, was used to amplify TCR beta CDR3 regions. PCR amplification bias was corrected using a synthetic template baseline for primer optimization and computational correction. In the original analysis: Only productive sequences were kept, with reads annotated to V, D and J genes according to IMGT and analyzed in immunoSEQ Analyzer. To calculate clonality, Shannon entropy was normalized by log2 of the number of productive unique sequences and then subtracted from one. For each patient and control, public and private clones were evaluated within the 100 most prevalent clones. A clone was defined as Susac-specific if it was absent from the healthy and MS cohorts, from roughly 980 published viral clones and from other ImmuneACCESS disease sequences. TCRdb passed the public sequencing reads through fastp at Q25 and MiXCR, retaining productive beta sequences. Identical CDR3 protein sequences are pooled into one entry, listed with their most common genes and DNA. TCRdb assigned the V and J calls; the authors' analysis was not used. This sample holds 110,000 to 150,000 distinct CDR3 sequences; about 94% were observed only once. About 0.08% of the sample is held by the ten biggest clonotypes.

Peripheral blood CD8+ and CD4+ T cells from healthy donors, Susac syndrome patients and multiple sclerosis patients were profiled using high-throughput TCR beta sequencing. The Susac syndrome patients fulfilled recently defined diagnostic criteria for either definite or probable disease. Bulk CD8+ and CD4+ T cells were purified by magnetic negative isolation, whereas CD8+ TEMRA cells were enriched by FACS. Blood was collected in EDTA tubes and processed within 24 hours, with PBMCs isolated through density gradient centrifugation. PBMCs intended for TCR sequencing were cryopreserved in liquid nitrogen and were subsequently thawed in a 37 degrees C water bath. A purity of at least 90% was achieved for sorted or isolated CD4+, CD8+ and CD8+ TEMRA cells. V and J lose 3 bases and 6 bases, and a span of 12 bases separates them. The germline V gene encodes CDR1 DFQATT and CDR2 SNEGSKA (reference sequence). There are 13 amino acids in the CDR3, from cysteine to phenylalanine inclusive. Only CDR3 DNA remains: 39 bases, in frame from the first base.

What the authors observed across the whole study: In patients with Susac syndrome, the CD4+ T cell repertoire showed no detectable clonal expansion. The study acknowledged that relatively few individuals were included in the TCR sequencing and HLA analysis.

The specimen was CD4+ T cells from PBMCs. The chain is encoded by TRBV20-1 joined to TRBJ1-5; TRBD1 might be the D gene, on 6 matching bases. This receptor was obtained from a human donor with Susac syndrome. The CDR3 region reads CSASATGSQPQHF. The DNA is TGCAGTGCTAGTGCTACAGGGAGTCAGCCCCAGCATTTT.